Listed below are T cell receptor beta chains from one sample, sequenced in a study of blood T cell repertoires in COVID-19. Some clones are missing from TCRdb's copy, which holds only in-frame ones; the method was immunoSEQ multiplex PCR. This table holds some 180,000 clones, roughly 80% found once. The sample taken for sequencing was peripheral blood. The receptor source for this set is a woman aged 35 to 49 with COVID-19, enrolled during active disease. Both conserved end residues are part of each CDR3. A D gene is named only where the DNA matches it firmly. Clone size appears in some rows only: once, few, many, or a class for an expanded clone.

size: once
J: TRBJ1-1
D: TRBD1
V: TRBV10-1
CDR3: CASSDRTGVEAFF
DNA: TGCGCCAGCAGTGACCGGACAGGGGTTGAAGCTTTCTTT

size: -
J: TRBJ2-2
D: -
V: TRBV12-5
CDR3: CASGRRAGGTGELFF
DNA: TGTGCTAGTGGCCGGAGGGCCGGGGGCACCGGGGAGCTGTTTTTT

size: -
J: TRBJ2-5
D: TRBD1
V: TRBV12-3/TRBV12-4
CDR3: CASSSGQGWYF
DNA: TGTGCCAGCAGTTCCGGACAGGGTTGGTACTTC

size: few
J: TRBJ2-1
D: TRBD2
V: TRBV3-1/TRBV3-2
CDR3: CASSPREAGVNEQFF
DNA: TGTGCCAGCAGCCCCCGAGAAGCGGGGGTAAATGAGCAGTTCTTC

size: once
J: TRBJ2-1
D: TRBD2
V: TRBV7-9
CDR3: CASSFQGLEWFF
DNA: TGTGCCAGCAGCTTTCAGGGACTAGAATGGTTCTTC

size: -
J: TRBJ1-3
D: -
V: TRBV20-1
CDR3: CSASIRGPGNTIYF
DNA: TGCAGTGCTAGTATAAGGGGCCCTGGAAACACCATATATTTT

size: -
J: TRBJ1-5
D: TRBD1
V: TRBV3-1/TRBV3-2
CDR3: CASSQGTGIDNQPQHF
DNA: TGTGCCAGCAGCCAAGGGACAGGGATCGACAATCAGCCCCAGCATTTT

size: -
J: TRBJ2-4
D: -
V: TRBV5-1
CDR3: CASSKTAADKNIQYF
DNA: TGCGCCAGCAGCAAGACAGCCGCCGACAAAAACATTCAGTACTTC

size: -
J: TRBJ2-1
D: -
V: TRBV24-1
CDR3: CATSDTGDEQFF
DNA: TGTGCCACCAGTGATACGGGTGATGAGCAGTTCTTC

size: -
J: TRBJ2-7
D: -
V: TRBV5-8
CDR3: CASSKTGWTYEQYF
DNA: TGTGCCAGCAGCAAAACAGGTTGGACCTACGAGCAGTACTTC

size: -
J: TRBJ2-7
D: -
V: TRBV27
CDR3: CASSLGSTYEQYF
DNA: TGTGCCAGCAGTTTGGGCAGTACCTACGAGCAGTACTTC

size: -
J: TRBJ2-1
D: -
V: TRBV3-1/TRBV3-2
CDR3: CASSQASRGDEQFF
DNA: TGTGCCAGCAGCCAGGCAAGCAGGGGGGACGAGCAGTTCTTC

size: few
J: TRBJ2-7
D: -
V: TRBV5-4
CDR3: CASSVQVNYEQYF
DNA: TGTGCCAGCAGCGTACAAGTTAACTACGAGCAGTACTTC

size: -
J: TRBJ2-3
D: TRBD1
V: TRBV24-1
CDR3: CATSDAGTGLTDTQYF
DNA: TGTGCCACCAGTGATGCCGGGACAGGCTTAACAGATACGCAGTATTTT

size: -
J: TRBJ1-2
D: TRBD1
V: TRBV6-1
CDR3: CASSEGGQGFYGYTF
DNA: TGTGCCAGCAGTGAAGGGGGACAGGGGTTCTATGGCTACACCTTC

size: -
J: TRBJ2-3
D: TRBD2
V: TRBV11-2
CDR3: CASSSPRGAGGTDTQYF
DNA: TGTGCCAGCAGCTCCCCAAGGGGAGCGGGGGGCACAGATACGCAGTATTTT

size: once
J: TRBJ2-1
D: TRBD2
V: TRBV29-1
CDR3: CSVPATSGGALNEQFF
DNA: TGCAGCGTTCCAGCGACTAGCGGGGGGGCCCTCAATGAGCAGTTCTTC

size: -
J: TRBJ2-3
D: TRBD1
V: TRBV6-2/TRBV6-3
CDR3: CASSKQQGKRILGDTQYF
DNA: TGTGCCAGCAGTAAGCAACAGGGGAAAAGGATCCTGGGAGATACGCAGTATTTT

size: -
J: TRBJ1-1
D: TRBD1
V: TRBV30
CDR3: CAWSVQGDTEAFF
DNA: TGTGCCTGGAGTGTACAGGGGGACACTGAAGCTTTCTTT

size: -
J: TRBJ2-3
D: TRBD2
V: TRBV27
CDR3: CASSSLSGGADTQYF
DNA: TGTGCCAGCAGTTCCCTTAGCGGGGGGGCCGACACGCAGTATTTT

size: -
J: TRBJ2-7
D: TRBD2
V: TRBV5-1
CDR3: CASSKGHSGGSFDEQYF
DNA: TGCGCCAGCAGCAAGGGGCATAGTGGCGGGAGTTTCGACGAGCAGTACTTC

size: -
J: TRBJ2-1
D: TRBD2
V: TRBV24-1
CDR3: CATSDTTSGQYNEQFF
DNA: TGTGCCACCAGTGATACGACTAGCGGCCAATACAATGAGCAGTTCTTC